This TCR beta chain was obtained from a study of blood T cell repertoires in COVID-19. Whole-study context: Samples of COVID-19 (acute and convalescent) were obtained from the United States, Italy and Spain. T cells, B-cell-depleted T cells, or PBMCs provided the cDNA or gDNA that served as material.

Looked up from germline, CDR1 is SQVTM and CDR2 is ANQGSEA. J was trimmed by 1 base and V by 6 bases; bases with no gene match: 3. CDR3 length: 12 amino acids. Study processing details: Cell counts per sample came from amplifying reference gene primers. The protocol was immunoSEQ multiplex PCR, while the TCRdb copy is restricted to in-frame clones and leaves out a portion. That table is the source of V, J and clone size, and D and trimming were worked out from the DNA. This table holds more than 95,000 clones, 70% to 80% found once. This clone showed up just a few times. The V gene is TRBV29-1, the J gene TRBJ2-7; TRBD1 matches 7 bases. The receptor was isolated from a human donor in a cohort sampled during active COVID-19. Sequenced: peripheral blood. CDR3 in amino acids: CSVGQPSYEQYF. As DNA, the CDR3 is TGCAGCGTGGGACAGCCGTCCTACGAGCAGTACTTC.